The source of this T cell receptor (beta chain) is a study of Graves' ophthalmopathy and Graves' hyperthyroidism. Findings and caveats of the study: An approximately 84% specificity and around 88% sensitivity were achieved by a 13-signature model that separated ophthalmopathy from stable hyperthyroidism. Most thyroid-expanded clonotypes exceeding 0.001 frequency were also found in blood.

RNA transcripts yielded amplified TCR beta CDR3 regions. RT-PCR in the first round used HTBI primers; a second-round multiplex PCR followed. TCRdb reprocessed the multiplex PCR reads via MiXCR and lists one record per CDR3 protein. The repertoire consists of over a million distinct CDR3 sequences, with 36% occurring once and the leading ten covering over 8.5%. CDR3 size: 14 residues. Germline V gene data show CDR1 as SQVTM and CDR2 as ANQGSEA. The V and J ends lost 4 bases and 2 bases, in that order; junction bases with no gene match: 7. This clonotype has a count of ten or more. No antigen is known for it.

The chain uses TRBV29-1 and TRBJ2-5; 7 positions match TRBD1. Sequenced: peripheral blood or thyroid tissue (not recorded which). The TCR originated in an adult man with Graves' hyperthyroidism. The CDR3 DNA follows: TGCAGCGTTGTTCGGACCAGGGGGCAAGAGACCCAGTACTTC. Protein sequence: CSVVRTRGQETQYF.